The entry below gives a single T cell receptor (beta chain) sequence along with its context. A single record per CDR3 protein comes from TCRdb applying MiXCR to the RT-PCR reads. The sample holds approximately 720,000 distinct CDR3 sequences; 13% to 15% are singletons and the top ten take 3% to 4.5%. With 3 bases clipped from V and 10 bases from J, the junction kept 9 bases outside the gene matches. CDR1 is SGHTA and CDR2 is FQGTGA in the germline V gene. This CDR3 spans 15 amino acids. The chain recombines TRBV7-3 with TRBJ2-1, with TRBD2 identical over 10 bases. Sequencing was done on a sample of memory CD4+ T cells from blood. The TCR comes from a female donor in good health, serving as a healthy control. Here the CDR3 DNA reads TGTGCCAGCAGCTTTTTCAGCGGGAGGGCCGAGGAGCAGTTCTTC. As protein: CASSFFSGRAEEQFF.